This TCR beta chain was sequenced in a study of response to subunit inactivated influenza vaccine. Study observations and caveats: The authors proposed limited new T cell recruitment per seasonal influenza vaccination.

MiXCR was run by TCRdb on the RT-PCR reads, yielding one entry per CDR3 protein. The sample holds more than 550,000 distinct CDR3 sequences, over 9.5% seen once. The germline V and J ends were trimmed by 4 bases and 7 bases, with 8 bases remaining between them. The CDR3 totals 12 residues. CDR1 and CDR2 from the germline V gene are SGDLS and YYNGEE. Turning to this clonotype: Its target is not known.

This rearrangement joins TRBV9 to TRBJ2-2, with D hard to call. Sample: PBMCs from blood, taken on the day of vaccination. This clonotype originated in a man over 45 who received an inactivated influenza vaccine. This CDR3 is CASSRRDGELFF. The CDR3 DNA reads as TGTGCCAGCAGCAGAAGGGACGGGGAGCTGTTTTTT.